The 5 T cell receptor beta chains below were found in one sample sequenced in a study of blood T cell repertoires in COVID-19 (dated by TCRdb to 2020 to 2022). Library preparation employed the immunoSEQ multiplex PCR assay. As stored in TCRdb, this immuneACCESS dataset retains in-frame rearrangements with V and J assigned. A fraction of the clones does not appear; measured against another copy, unresolved V genes explain less than half of the discrepancy, and the remainder lacks a known reason. The sample table holds about 35,000 clones, of which roughly 86% were seen once. Together, the top ten hold approximately 41% of the sample. The specimen was peripheral blood. These TCRs come from an elderly man with active or convalescent COVID-19.

The V and J genes are TRBV19 and TRBJ1-1; D ambiguous. This CDR3 is built from 13 residues. The germline V gene encodes CDR1 LNHDA and CDR2 SQIVND (reference sequence). V was pared by 4 bases and J by 2 bases, with 8 bases between. The CDR3 nucleotides read TGTGCCAGTAGTAGTCCCACAAACACTGAAGCTTTCTTT. Encoded protein: CASSSPTNTEAFF.

This chain links TRBV19 with TRBJ2-7, with D perhaps TRBD1 (6 bases). Trimming left V 5 bases short and J 2 bases short, with 22 bases between. The germline V gene has CDR1 LNHDA and CDR2 SQIVND (reference sequence). The CDR3 covers 17 residues. CDR3 nucleotide sequence: TGTGCCAGTAGTCCTAACGACAGGCCTTACCGTCCCTACGAGCAGTACTTC. Amino acid sequence: CASSPNDRPYRPYEQYF.

The gene calls are TRBV4-1 and TRBJ2-5; possible D gene TRBD2, 6 bases. This CDR3 contains 14 residues. CDR1 MGHRA and CDR2 YSYEKL come from the germline V gene. V dropped 3 bases and J dropped 2 bases, with 10 bases sitting between them. CDR3 DNA sequence: TGCGCCAGCAGCCAGGCGGGGCAGCAAGAGACCCAGTACTTC. It encodes CASSQAGQQETQYF.

The rearrangement joins TRBV18 to TRBJ2-2, with D possibly matching TRBD1 (6 bases). Trimming left V 2 bases short and J 4 bases short, with 14 bases between. The CDR3 is 16 residues long. The germline gives CDR1 KGHSH, CDR2 LQKENI. CDR3 DNA sequence: TGTGCCAGCTCACCAACACAGGGTCGGGGCACCGGGGAGCTGTTTTTT. As protein: CASSPTQGRGTGELFF.

The chain joins TRBV6-5 to TRBJ2-1; 11 bases are shared with TRBD2. V lost 7 bases to trimming and J lost 7 bases; unmatched junction nucleotides: 3. The CDR3 contains 13 residues. CDR1 and CDR2 from the germline V gene are MNHEY and SVGAGI. CDR3 sequence (DNA): TGTGCCAGCACACTAGCGGGAGCAAATGAGCAGTTCTTC. Translation gives CASTLAGANEQFF.